The clone carrying this T cell receptor (beta chain) was counted ten times or more. These data belong to a study of T-cell reconstitution after alpha-beta-depleted transplantation in children. From germline, CDR1 is SGHVS and CDR2 FQNEAQ. V lost 5 bases and J lost 6, with 23 bases in between. This CDR3 is 16 amino acids long. Preparation of the TCRbeta library involved a method that used unique molecular identifiers. TCRdb called the PCR reads again in MiXCR, with one record for every CDR3 protein. The profile shows 150,000 to 200,000 distinct CDR3 sequences, 13% to 15% of them singletons. The chain joins TRBV7-8 to TRBJ2-7; D possibly uses TRBD1 or TRBD2 (5 bases each). The sequencing used PBMCs from the stem cell graft donor, collected from the stem cell graft. This sequence originates from a human donor who donated a stem cell graft to a child with acute lymphoblastic leukemia. DNA of the CDR3: TGTGCCAGCAGCCCTGTCGGGGCTAGGTCTACCTCCGAGCAGTACTTC. The encoded protein is CASSPVGARSTSEQYF.